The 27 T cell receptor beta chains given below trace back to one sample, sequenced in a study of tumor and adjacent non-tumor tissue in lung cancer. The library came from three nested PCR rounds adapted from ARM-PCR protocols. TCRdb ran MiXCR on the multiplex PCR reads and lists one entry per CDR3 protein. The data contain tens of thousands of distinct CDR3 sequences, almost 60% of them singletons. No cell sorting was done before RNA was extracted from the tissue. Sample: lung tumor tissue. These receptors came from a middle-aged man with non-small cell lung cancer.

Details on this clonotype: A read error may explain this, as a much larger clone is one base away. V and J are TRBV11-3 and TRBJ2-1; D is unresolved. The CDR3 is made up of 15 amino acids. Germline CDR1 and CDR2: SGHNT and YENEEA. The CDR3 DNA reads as TGTGCCAGCAGCTTAGACGGCCTTTCCTACAGTGAGCAGTTCTTC. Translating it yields CASSLDGLSYSEQFF.

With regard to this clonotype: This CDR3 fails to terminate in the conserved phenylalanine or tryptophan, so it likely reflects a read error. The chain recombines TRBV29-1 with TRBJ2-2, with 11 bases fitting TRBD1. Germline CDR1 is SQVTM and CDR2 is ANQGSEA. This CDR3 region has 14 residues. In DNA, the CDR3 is TGCACCATTACGGGACAGGGGGGGACCGGGGAGCTGTTTATT. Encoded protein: CTITGQGGTGELFI.

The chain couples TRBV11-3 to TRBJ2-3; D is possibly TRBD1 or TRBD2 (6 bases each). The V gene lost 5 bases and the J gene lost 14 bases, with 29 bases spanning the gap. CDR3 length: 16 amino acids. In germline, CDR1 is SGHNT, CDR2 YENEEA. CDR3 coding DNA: TGTGCCAGCAGCCCAGGGACAAGCGGGTTTGCAGATACGTTGTATTTT. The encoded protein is CASSPGTSGFADTLYF.

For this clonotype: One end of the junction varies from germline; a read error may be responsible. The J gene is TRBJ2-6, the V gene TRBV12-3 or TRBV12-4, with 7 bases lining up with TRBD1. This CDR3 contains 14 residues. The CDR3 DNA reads TGTGCCAGCAGTTACCATACAGGGGCCAGCGTCCTGACTTTC. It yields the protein CASSYHTGASVLTF.

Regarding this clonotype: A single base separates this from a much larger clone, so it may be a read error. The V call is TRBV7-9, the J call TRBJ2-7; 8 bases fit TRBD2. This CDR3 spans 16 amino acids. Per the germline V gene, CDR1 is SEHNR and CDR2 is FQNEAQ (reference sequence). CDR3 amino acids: CASSALPGGRLYDQYF. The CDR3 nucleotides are TGTGCCAGCAGCGCCCTGCCGGGCGGGAGGCTCTACGATCAGTACTTC. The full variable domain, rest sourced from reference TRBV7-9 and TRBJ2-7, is DTGVSQNPRHKITKRGQNVTFRCDPISEHNRLYWYRQTLGQGPEFLTYFQNEAQLEKSRLLSDRFSAERPKGSFSTLEIQRTEQGDSAMYLCASSALPGGRLYDQYFGPGTRLTVT.

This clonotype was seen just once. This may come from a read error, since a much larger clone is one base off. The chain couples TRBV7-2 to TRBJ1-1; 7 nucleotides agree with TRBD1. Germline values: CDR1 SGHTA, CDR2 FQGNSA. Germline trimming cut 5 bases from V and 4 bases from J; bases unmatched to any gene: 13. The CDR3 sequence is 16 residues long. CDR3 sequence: CTSSRVGGGRSTEAFF. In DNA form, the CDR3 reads TGTACCAGCAGCCGAGTCGGAGGGGGCCGTAGCACTGAAGCTTTCTTT.

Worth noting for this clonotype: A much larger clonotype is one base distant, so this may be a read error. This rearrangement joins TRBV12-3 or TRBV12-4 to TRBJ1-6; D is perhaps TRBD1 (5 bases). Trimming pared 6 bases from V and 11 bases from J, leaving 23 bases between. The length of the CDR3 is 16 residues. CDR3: CASSRAGRGVPTPLHF. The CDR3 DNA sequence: TGTGCCAGCAGCAGGGCCGGACGGGGCGTACCTACACCCCTCCACTTT.

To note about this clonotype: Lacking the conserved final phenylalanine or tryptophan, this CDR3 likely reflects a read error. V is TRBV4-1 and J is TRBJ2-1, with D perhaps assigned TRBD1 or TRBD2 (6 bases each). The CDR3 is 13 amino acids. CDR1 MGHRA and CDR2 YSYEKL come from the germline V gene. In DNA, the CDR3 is TGCGCCCGCAGCCAAGACGGGGGCGATGAGCAGTTCATC. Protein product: CARSQDGGDEQFI.

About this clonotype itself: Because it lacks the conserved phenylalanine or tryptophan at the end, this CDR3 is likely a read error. As DNA, the CDR3 is TGTGCCAGCAGCGATCAGGGAGGGGCCAACGTCCTGACTTCC. Its protein product is CASSDQGGANVLTS. The rearrangement joins TRBV11-2 to TRBJ2-6; tentative D call: TRBD1 (5 bases). The germline gives CDR1 SGHAT, CDR2 FQNNGV. Trimming pared 5 bases from V and 4 bases from J, leaving 9 bases between. The CDR3 loop spans 14 amino acids.

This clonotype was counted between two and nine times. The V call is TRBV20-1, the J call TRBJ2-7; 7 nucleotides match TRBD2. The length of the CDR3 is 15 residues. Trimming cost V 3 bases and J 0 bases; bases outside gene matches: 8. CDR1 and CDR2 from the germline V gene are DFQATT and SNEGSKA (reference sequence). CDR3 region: CSASWLADLSYEQYF. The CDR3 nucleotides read TGCAGTGCTAGTTGGCTAGCGGACCTCTCCTACGAGCAGTACTTC.

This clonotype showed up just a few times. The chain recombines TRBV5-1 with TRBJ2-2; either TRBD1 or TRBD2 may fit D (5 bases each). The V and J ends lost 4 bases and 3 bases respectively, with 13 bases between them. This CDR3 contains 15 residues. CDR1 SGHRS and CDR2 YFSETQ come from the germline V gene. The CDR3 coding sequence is TGCGCCAGCAGCCCCTCGTGGGGGTACACCGGGGAGCTGTTTTTT. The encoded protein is CASSPSWGYTGELFF.

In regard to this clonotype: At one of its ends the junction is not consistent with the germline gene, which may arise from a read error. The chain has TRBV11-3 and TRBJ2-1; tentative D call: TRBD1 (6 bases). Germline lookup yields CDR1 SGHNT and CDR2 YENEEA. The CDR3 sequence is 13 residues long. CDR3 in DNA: TGTGCCAGCAGCGCTAGACACAGGGATGAGCAATTCTTC. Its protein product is CASSARHRDEQFF.

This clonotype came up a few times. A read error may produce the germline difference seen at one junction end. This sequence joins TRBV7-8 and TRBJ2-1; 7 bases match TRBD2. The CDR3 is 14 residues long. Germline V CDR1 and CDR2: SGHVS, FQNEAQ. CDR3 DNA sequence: TGTGCCAACAGCTGGGAGCGGGAATACAATGAGCAGTTCTTC. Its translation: CANSWEREYNEQFF.

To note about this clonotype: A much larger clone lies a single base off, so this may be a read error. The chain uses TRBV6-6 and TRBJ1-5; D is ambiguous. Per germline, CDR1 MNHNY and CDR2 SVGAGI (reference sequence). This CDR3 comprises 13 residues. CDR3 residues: CASGYYINQPQHF. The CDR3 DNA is TGTGCCAGCGGTTACTACATCAATCAGCCCCAGCATTTT.

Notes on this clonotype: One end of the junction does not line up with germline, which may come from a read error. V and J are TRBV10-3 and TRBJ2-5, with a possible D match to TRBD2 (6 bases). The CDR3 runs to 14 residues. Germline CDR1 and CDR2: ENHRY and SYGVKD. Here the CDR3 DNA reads TGTGCCATCAGCATGGGACTCATAAAAGAGACCCAGCACTTC. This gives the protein CAISMGLIKETQHF.

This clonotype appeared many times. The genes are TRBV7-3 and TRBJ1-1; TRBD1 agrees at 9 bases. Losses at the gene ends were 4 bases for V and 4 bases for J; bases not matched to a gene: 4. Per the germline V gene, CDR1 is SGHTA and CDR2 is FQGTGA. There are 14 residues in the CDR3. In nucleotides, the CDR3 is TGTGCCAGCAGCTCCGGGACAGGGTTCACTGAAGCTTTCTTT. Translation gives CASSSGTGFTEAFF.

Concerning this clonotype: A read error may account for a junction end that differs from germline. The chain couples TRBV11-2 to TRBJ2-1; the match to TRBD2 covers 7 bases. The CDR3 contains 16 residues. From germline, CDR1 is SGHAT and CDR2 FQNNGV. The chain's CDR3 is CASSSSISGSKYEQFF. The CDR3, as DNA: TGTGCCAGCAGCTCCTCAATTAGCGGGTCTAAGTATGAGCAGTTCTTT.

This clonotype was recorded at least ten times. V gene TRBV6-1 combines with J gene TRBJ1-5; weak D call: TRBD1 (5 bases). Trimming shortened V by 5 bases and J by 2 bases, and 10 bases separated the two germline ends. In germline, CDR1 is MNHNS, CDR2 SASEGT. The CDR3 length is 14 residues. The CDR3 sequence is CASSTLGGNQPQHF. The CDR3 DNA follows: TGTGCCAGCAGTACCCTGGGGGGCAATCAGCCCCAGCATTTT.

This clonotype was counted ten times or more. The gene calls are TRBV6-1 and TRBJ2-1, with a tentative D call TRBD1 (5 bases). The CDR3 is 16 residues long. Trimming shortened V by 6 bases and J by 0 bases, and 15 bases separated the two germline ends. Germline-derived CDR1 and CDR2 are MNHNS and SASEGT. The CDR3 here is CASSVGQKSSYNEQFF. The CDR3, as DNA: TGTGCCAGCAGCGTTGGACAAAAGAGCTCCTACAATGAGCAGTTCTTC.

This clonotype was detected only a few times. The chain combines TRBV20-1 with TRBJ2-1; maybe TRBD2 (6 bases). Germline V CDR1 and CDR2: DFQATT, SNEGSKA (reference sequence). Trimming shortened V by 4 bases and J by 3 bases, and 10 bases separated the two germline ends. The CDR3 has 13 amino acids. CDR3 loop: CSAMAGNYNEQFF. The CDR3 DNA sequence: TGCAGTGCTATGGCGGGGAACTACAATGAGCAGTTCTTC.

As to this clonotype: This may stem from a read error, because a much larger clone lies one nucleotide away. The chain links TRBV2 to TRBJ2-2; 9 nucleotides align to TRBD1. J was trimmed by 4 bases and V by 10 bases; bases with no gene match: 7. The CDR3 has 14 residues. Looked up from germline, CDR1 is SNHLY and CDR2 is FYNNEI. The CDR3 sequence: CAIRDRVGTGELFF. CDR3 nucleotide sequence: TGTGCCATCAGGGACAGGGTCGGCACCGGGGAGCTGTTTTTT.

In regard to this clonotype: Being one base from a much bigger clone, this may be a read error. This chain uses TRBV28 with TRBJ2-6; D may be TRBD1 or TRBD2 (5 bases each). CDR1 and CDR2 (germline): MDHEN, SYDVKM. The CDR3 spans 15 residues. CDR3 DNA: TGTGTCAGCAGATCAGGGAGTCCTGGGGCCAACGTCCTGACTTTC. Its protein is CVSRSGSPGANVLTF.

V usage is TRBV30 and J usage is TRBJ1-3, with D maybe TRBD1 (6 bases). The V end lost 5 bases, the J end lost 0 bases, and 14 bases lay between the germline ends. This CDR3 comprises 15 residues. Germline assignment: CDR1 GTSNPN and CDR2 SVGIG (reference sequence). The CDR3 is CAWGTDSLSGNTIYF. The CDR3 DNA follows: TGTGCCTGGGGCACGGACAGTCTCTCTGGAAACACCATATATTTT.

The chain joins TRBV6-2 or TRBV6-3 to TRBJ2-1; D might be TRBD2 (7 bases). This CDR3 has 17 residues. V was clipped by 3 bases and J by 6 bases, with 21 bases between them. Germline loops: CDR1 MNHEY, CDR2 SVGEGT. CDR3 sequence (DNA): TGTGCCAGCAGTTATGAGGGGGGCAGGGCTAGCGGCAATGAGCAGTTCTTC. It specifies CASSYEGGRASGNEQFF.

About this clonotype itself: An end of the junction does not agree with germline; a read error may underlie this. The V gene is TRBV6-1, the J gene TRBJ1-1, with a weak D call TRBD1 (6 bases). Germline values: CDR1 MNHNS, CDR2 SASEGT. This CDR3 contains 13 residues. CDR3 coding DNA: TGTGCCAGTAGTTTGACAGGATACACTGAAACTTTCTTT. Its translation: CASSLTGYTETFF.

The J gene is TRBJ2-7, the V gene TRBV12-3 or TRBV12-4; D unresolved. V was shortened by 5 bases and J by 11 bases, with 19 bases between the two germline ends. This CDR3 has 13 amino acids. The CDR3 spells CASSPGPRYEKYF. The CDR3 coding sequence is TGTGCCAGCAGTCCCGGGCCCCGCTATGAGAAGTACTTC.

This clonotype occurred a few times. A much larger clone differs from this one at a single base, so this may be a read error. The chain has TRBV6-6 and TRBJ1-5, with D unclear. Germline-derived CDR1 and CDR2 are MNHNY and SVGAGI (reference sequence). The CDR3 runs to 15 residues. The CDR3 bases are TGTGTCAGCAGTTACGCGGACCGGAGGAATCAGCCCCAGCATTTT. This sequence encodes CVSSYADRRNQPQHF.